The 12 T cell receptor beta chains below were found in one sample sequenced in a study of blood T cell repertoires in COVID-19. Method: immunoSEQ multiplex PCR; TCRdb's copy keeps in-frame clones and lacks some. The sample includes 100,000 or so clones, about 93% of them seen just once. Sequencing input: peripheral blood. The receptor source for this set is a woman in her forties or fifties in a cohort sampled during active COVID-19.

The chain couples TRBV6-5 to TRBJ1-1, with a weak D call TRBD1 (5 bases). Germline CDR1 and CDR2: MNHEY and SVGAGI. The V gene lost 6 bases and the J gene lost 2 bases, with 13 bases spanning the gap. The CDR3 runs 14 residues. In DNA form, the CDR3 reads TGTGCCAGCAGCACGGGGGGGGTTAACACTGAAGCTTTCTTT. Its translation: CASSTGGVNTEAFF.

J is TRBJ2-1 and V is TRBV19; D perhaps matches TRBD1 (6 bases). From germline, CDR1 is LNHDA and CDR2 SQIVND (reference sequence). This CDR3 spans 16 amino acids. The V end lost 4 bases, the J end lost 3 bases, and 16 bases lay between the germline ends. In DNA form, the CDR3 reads TGTGCCAGTAGTACACAGGGCCGTTCTCTCTACAATGAGCAGTTCTTC. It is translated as CASSTQGRSLYNEQFF.

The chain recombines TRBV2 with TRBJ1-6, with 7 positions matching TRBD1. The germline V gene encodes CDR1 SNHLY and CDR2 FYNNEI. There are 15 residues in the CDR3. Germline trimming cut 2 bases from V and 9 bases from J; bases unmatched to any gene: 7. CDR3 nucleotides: TGTGCCAGCAGTGAATACAGGGGCGAAAGTTCACCCCTCCACTTT. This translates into CASSEYRGESSPLHF.

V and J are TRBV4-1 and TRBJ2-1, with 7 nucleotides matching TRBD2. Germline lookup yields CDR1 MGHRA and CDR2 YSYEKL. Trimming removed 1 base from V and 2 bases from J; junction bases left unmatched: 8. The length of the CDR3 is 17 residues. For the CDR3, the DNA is TGCGCCAGCAGCCAAGGCCGGACTAGGACCACCTACAATGAGCAGTTCTTC. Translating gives CASSQGRTRTTYNEQFF.

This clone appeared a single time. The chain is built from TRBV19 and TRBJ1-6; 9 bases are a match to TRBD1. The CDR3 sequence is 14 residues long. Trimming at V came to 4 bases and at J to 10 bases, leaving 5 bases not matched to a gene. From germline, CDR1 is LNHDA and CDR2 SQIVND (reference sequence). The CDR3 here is CASSRATGGSPLHF. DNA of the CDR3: TGTGCCAGTAGTAGAGCGACAGGGGGATCACCCCTCCACTTT.

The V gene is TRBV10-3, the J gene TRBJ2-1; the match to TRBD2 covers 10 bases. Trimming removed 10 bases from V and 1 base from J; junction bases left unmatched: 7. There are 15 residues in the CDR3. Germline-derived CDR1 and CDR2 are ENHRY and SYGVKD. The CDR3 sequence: CASGVAGGSYNEQFF. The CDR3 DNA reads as TGTGCCAGCGGTGTAGCGGGAGGATCCTACAATGAGCAGTTCTTC.

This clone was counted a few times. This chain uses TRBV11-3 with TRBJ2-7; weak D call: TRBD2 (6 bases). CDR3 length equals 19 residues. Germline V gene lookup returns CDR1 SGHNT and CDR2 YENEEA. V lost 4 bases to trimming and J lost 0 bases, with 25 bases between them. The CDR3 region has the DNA TGTGCCAGCAGCTCCGGGGGTTTTACAACCTCAATTGCCTCCTACGAGCAGTACTTC. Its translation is CASSSGGFTTSIASYEQYF.

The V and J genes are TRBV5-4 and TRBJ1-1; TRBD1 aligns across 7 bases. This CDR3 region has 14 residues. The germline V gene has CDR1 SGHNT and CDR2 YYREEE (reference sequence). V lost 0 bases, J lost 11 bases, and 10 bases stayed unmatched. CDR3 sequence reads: CASSLDQGVVRAFF. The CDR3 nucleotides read TGTGCCAGCAGCTTGGACCAGGGGGTGGTTCGGGCTTTCTTT.

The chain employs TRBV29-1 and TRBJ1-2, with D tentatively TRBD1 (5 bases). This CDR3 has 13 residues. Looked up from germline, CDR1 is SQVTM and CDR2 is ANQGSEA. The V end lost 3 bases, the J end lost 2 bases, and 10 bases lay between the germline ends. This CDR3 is CSVERGVNYGYTF. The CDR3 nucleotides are TGCAGCGTTGAGCGGGGGGTGAACTATGGCTACACCTTC.

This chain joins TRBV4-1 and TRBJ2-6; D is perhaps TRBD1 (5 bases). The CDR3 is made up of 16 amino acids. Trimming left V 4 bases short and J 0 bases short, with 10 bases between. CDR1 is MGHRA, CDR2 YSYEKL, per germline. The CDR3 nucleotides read TGCGCCAGCAGCCGAGTACAGGACTCTGGGGCCAACGTCCTGACTTTC. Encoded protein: CASSRVQDSGANVLTF.

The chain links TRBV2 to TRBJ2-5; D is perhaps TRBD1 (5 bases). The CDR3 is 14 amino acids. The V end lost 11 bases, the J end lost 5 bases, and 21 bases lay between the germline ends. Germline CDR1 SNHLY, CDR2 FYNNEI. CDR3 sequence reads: CAGAYDMGWETQYF. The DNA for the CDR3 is TGTGCCGGGGCCTACGACATGGGTTGGGAGACCCAGTACTTC.

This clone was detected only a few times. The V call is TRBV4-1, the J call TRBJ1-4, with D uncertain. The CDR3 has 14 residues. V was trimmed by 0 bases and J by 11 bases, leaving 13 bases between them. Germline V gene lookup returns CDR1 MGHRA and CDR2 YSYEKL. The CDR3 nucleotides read TGCGCCAGCAGCCAAGATCTCGGGAACGGGAAACTGTTTTTT. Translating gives CASSQDLGNGKLFF.